This T cell receptor (beta chain) was documented in a study of control samples from healthy donors and cancer patients. This clone turned up a few times. V lost 4 bases to trimming and J lost 6 bases, with 16 bases between them. Germline CDR1 SGHVS, CDR2 FNYEAQ. The CDR3 has 15 residues. Clones were sequenced by immunoSEQ multiplex PCR, and TCRdb holds only the in-frame ones, with some missing. The sample comprises 95,000 to 120,000 clones, approximately 82% of which are singletons, and 6.5% rests with the top ten. V gene TRBV7-6 combines with J gene TRBJ1-5; D unresolved. The TCR comes from a man aged 18 to 35 in good health. Sequenced material: blood. CDR3: CASSSSTAVVQPQHF. The CDR3 DNA reads TGTGCCAGCAGCTCCTCTACCGCGGTCGTTCAGCCCCAGCATTTT. Drawing the rest from reference TRBV7-6 and TRBJ1-5, the complete variable domain is GAGVSQSPRYKVTKRGQDVALRCDPISGHVSLYWYRQALGQGPEFLTYFNYEAQQDKSGLPNDRFSAERPEGSISTLTIQRTEQRDSAMYRCASSSSTAVVQPQHFGDGTRLSIL.